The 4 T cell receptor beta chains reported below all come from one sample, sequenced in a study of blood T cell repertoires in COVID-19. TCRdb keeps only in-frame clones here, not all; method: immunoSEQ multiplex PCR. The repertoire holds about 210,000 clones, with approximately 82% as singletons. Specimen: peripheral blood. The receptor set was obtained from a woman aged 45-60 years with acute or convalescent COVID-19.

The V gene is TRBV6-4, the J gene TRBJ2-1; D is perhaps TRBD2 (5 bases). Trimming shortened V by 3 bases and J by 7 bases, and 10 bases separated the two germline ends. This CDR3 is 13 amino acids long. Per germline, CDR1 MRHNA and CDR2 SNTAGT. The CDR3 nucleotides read TGTGCCAGCAGTGAAGGACTGCTGAATGAGCAGTTCTTC. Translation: CASSEGLLNEQFF.

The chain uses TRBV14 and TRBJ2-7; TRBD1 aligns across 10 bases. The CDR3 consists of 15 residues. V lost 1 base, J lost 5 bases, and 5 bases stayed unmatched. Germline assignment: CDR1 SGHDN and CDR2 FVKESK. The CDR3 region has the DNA TGTGCCAGCAGCCAAGCCGGGACAGGGGCCCACGAGCAGTACTTC. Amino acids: CASSQAGTGAHEQYF.

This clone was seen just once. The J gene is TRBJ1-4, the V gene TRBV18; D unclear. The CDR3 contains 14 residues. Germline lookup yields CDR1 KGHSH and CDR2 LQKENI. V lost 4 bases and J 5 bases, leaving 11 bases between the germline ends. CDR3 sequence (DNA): TGTGCCAGCTCACTACCGGGCCTAAATGAAAAACTGTTTTTT. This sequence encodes CASSLPGLNEKLFF.

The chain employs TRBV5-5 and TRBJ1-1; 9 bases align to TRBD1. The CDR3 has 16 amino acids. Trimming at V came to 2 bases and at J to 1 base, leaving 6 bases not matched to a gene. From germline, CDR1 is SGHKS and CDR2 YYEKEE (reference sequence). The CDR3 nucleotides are TGTGCCAGCAGCTTAACAATGACAGGGGGGAACACTGAAGCTTTCTTT. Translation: CASSLTMTGGNTEAFF.